Following are 5 T cell receptor beta chains from one sample sequenced in a study of T cell repertoires in cytomegalovirus infection. TCRdb re-called the reads with MiXCR, one entry per CDR3 protein. The sample yields 200,000 to 300,000 distinct CDR3 sequences, around 9% seen once. Source material: PBMCs. The source of these receptors is a human donor in good health (CMV status not recorded). Some clones in this sample may be carry-over from other donors' samples.

This clonotype was seen more than once but under ten times. The chain joins TRBV19 to TRBJ1-4; TRBD1 agrees at 7 bases. Germline loops: CDR1 LNHDA, CDR2 SQIVND (reference sequence). The trim removed 5 bases at V and 5 bases at J, leaving 8 bases unmatched. The CDR3 spans 15 residues. The DNA for the CDR3 is TGTGCCAGTAGTCCCCGGAGGGGGCCGAATGAAAAACTGTTTTTT. Protein product: CASSPRRGPNEKLFF.

This clonotype was seen only a few times. V usage is TRBV6-6 and J usage is TRBJ2-5; 7 bases match TRBD2. V was clipped by 4 bases and J by 5 bases; unmatched bases: 10. CDR1 is MNHNY, CDR2 SVGAGI, per germline (reference sequence). This CDR3 comprises 15 residues. The CDR3 DNA follows: TGTGCCAGCAGTTCGCCCCCCGGGGGAGGGGAGACCCAGTACTTC. Translation gives CASSSPPGGGETQYF.

This clonotype was counted only a few times. CDR3 sequence (DNA): TGTGCCAGCAGCCGATCCGCGGGGGACCGGTTCGGTGCTGGCTACACCTTC. As protein: CASSRSAGDRFGAGYTF. The V and J genes are TRBV7-6 and TRBJ1-2; a possible D gene is TRBD1 (5 bases). The V and J ends lost 5 bases and 7 bases respectively, with 26 bases between them. The germline V gene encodes CDR1 SGHVS and CDR2 FNYEAQ. The CDR3 is made up of 17 amino acids. The full variable domain, its missing parts supplied by reference TRBV7-6 and TRBJ1-2, is GAGVSQSPRYKVTKRGQDVALRCDPISGHVSLYWYRQALGQGPEFLTYFNYEAQQDKSGLPNDRFSAERPEGSISTLTIQRTEQRDSAMYRCASSRSAGDRFGAGYTFGSGTRLTVV.

In this sample, this clonotype turned up many times. This chain connects TRBV7-4 to TRBJ1-1; D gene unclear. V dropped 3 bases and J dropped 0 bases, with 8 bases sitting between them. Germline V gives CDR1 SGHVT, CDR2 SQSDAQ. The CDR3 length is 14 residues. CDR3 nucleotides: TGTGCCAGCAGCTTCTTCCGGATGAACACTGAAGCTTTCTTT. Translated: CASSFFRMNTEAFF.

This clonotype came up a few times. The chain combines TRBV19 with TRBJ1-4; D is unclear. The CDR3 consists of 13 residues. The germline V gene encodes CDR1 LNHDA and CDR2 SQIVND (reference sequence). Trimming removed 4 bases at V and 8 bases at J, with 11 bases between. The DNA of the CDR3 is TGTGCCAGTAGTAAATTTAACGGGGAAAAACTGTTTTTT. Translation: CASSKFNGEKLFF.